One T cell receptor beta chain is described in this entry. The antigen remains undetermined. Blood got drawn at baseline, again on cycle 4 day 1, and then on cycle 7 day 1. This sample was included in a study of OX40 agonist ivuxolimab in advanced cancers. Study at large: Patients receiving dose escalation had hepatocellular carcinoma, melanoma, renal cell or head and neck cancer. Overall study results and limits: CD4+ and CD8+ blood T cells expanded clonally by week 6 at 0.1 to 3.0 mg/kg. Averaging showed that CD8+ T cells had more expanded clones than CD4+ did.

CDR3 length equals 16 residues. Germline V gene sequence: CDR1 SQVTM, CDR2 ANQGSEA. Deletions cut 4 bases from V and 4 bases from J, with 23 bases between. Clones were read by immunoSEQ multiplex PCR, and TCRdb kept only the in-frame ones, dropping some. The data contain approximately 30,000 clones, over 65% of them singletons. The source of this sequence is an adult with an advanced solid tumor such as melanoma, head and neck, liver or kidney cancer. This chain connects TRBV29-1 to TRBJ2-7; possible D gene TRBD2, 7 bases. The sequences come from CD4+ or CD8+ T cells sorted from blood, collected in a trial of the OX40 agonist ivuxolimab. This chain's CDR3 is CSVVPKGGAGLYEQYF. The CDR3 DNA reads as TGCAGCGTTGTTCCAAAGGGGGGGGCAGGACTGTACGAGCAGTACTTC.